This T cell receptor (beta chain) derives from a study of blood T cell repertoires in COVID-19. Overall study: COVID-19 samples collected from the United States, Italy and Spain covered acute and convalescent phases.

Method: immunoSEQ multiplex PCR; TCRdb's copy keeps in-frame clones and lacks some. The sample lists 250,000 to 350,000 clones; around 90% were seen once. The V gene's germline CDR1 is SGHTA and CDR2 FQGTGA. The CDR3 is made up of 16 amino acids. V shed 5 bases and J 4 bases; nucleotides not matched to a gene: 9. Enrollees, about 18 to 89 years old, lived in approximately 24 US areas. Each participant's cohort was designated according to participant-reported clinical history. Two consecutive negative NP/OP PCR tests, clearance, or resolved symptoms defined Cohort 3 recovery. This sequence was found in a woman aged 30 to 39 who had recovered from COVID-19. The sequencing input was PBMCs or T cells enriched from blood (not recorded which). The chain employs TRBV7-3 and TRBJ2-2, with 8 positions matching TRBD2. This CDR3 reads CASSPSTSVFTGELFF. The CDR3 bases are TGTGCCAGCAGCCCATCGACTAGCGTATTCACCGGGGAGCTGTTTTTT.